The 21 T cell receptor beta chains in this list originate from one sample, sequenced in a study of shared clonotypes between healthy human individuals. The method was immunoSEQ multiplex PCR; TCRdb's version includes in-frame clones alone and lacks a portion of them. The sample holds about 560,000 clones, around 80% seen once. Material for sequencing was PBMCs. The origin of the receptors is a woman aged 40 to 50 in good health. Some clones in this sample may be carry-over from other donors' samples.

The rearrangement links TRBV5-1 to TRBJ2-7; the D gene is possibly TRBD1 (5 bases). Trimming pared 1 base from V and 6 bases from J, leaving 17 bases between. The CDR3 runs 15 residues. CDR1 and CDR2 (germline): SGHRS, YFSETQ. DNA of the CDR3: TGCGCCAGCAGCTTGCCCCAGGGAATACCCTCCGAGCAGTACTTC. Amino acids: CASSLPQGIPSEQYF.

The chain recombines TRBV15 with TRBJ2-1; 11 bases map to TRBD2. CDR3 size: 17 residues. With V trimmed by 1 base and J by 9 bases, 11 bases remained unmatched. Per the germline V gene, CDR1 is LNHNV and CDR2 is YYDKDF (reference sequence). Here the CDR3 DNA reads TGTGCCACCAGCAGAGTCCGACTAGCGGGACACCCAGGTGAGCAGTTCTTC. Its protein product is CATSRVRLAGHPGEQFF.

This chain uses TRBV2 with TRBJ2-7, with 7 bases identical to TRBD1. CDR1 and CDR2 from the germline V gene are SNHLY and FYNNEI. The CDR3 runs 14 residues. V was clipped by 7 bases and J by 3 bases; unmatched bases: 9. The CDR3 sequence is CASNRQGIFYEQYF. CDR3 DNA: TGTGCCAGCAACAGACAGGGTATATTCTACGAGCAGTACTTC.

The V and J genes are TRBV7-9 and TRBJ1-1, with D maybe TRBD1 (5 bases). V lost 5 bases and J 9 bases, leaving 22 bases between the germline ends. Germline-derived CDR1 and CDR2 are SEHNR and FQNEAQ (reference sequence). This CDR3 comprises 15 residues. CDR3 nucleotides: TGTGCCAGCAGCCCTCCCGGGACCCGAGGTGGGAAAGCTTTCTTT. It is translated as CASSPPGTRGGKAFF.

V gene TRBV5-1 combines with J gene TRBJ2-2, with 9 bases lining up with TRBD2. The CDR3 totals 16 residues. V dropped 4 bases and J dropped 3; count of bases not matched to a gene: 7. Germline CDR1 is SGHRS and CDR2 is YFSETQ. The CDR3 here is CASSPGAGGHTGELFF. CDR3 DNA: TGCGCCAGCAGCCCTGGGGCGGGAGGGCACACCGGGGAGCTGTTTTTT.

The V call is TRBV6-4, the J call TRBJ2-6, with D possibly being TRBD1 or TRBD2 (5 bases each). Between the trimmed V and J ends, which lost 2 bases and 4 bases, there was a span of 9 bases. Germline-derived CDR1 and CDR2 are MRHNA and SNTAGT. The length of the CDR3 is 15 residues. CDR3 region: CASSDGGAGANVLTF. In DNA, the CDR3 is TGTGCCAGCAGTGACGGGGGAGCGGGGGCCAACGTCCTGACTTTC.

This clone is a singleton in its sample. The chain joins TRBV27 to TRBJ1-2; D remains unclear. This CDR3 has 13 amino acids. V was pared by 2 bases and J by 5 bases, with 9 bases between. CDR1 is MNHEY, CDR2 SMNVEV, per germline (reference sequence). CDR3 protein: CASSLAGEYGYTF. DNA of the CDR3: TGTGCCAGCAGTTTAGCCGGGGAATATGGCTACACCTTC.

The chain has TRBV10-3 and TRBJ1-4, with a tentative D call TRBD1 (6 bases). The CDR3 runs to 15 residues. Trimming took off 8 bases at V and 4 bases at J, with 17 bases between the two ends. Germline V gives CDR1 ENHRY, CDR2 SYGVKD. CDR3: CAIGDSRDNNEKLFF. CDR3 nucleotides: TGTGCCATCGGGGATAGCCGGGACAATAATGAAAAACTGTTTTTT.

The chain recombines TRBV7-3 with TRBJ2-1, with 14 bases identical to TRBD2. Germline V gene lookup returns CDR1 SGHTA and CDR2 FQGTGA. The CDR3 runs 16 residues. The V segment lost 0 bases and the J segment 8 bases; nucleotides outside the gene matches: 3. CDR3 residues: CASSLTGTSGSYEQFF. As DNA, the CDR3 is TGTGCCAGCAGCTTAACCGGGACTAGCGGGAGCTATGAGCAGTTCTTC. Using reference TRBV7-3 and TRBJ2-1 for the parts outside the CDR3, the full variable domain is GAGVSQTPSNKVTEKGKYVELRCDPISGHTALYWYRQSLGQGPEFLIYFQGTGAADDSGLPNDRFFAVRPEGSVSTLKIQRTERGDSAVYLCASSLTGTSGSYEQFFGPGTRLTVL.

The chain carries TRBV28 and TRBJ1-4; the D is unclear. CDR1 and CDR2 (germline): MDHEN, SYDVKM. The V end lost 5 bases, the J end lost 7 bases, and 8 bases lay between the germline ends. CDR3 length equals 12 residues. CDR3 protein: CASSPPFEKLFF. The CDR3 bases are TGTGCCAGCAGTCCGCCATTTGAAAAACTGTTTTTT.

V gene TRBV7-8 combines with J gene TRBJ2-7; 8 bases align to TRBD1. Germline V lookup: CDR1 SGHVS, CDR2 FQNEAQ. The CDR3 loop spans 12 amino acids. With 9 bases clipped from V and 3 bases from J, the junction kept 4 bases outside the gene matches. This CDR3 reads CARQGEDYEQYF. The CDR3 coding sequence is TGTGCCAGACAGGGGGAGGACTACGAGCAGTACTTC.

The chain uses TRBV15 and TRBJ1-2, with D maybe TRBD1 (6 bases). The CDR3 runs 16 residues. Germline V gene sequence: CDR1 LNHNV, CDR2 YYDKDF (reference sequence). Deletions cut 6 bases from V and 0 bases from J, with 17 bases between. Here the CDR3 reads CATSRSTGASNYGYTF. In DNA, the CDR3 is TGTGCCACCAGTAGGTCGACAGGCGCATCTAACTATGGCTACACCTTC.

The V gene is TRBV25-1, the J gene TRBJ2-7; maybe TRBD2 (6 bases). V gave up 2 bases and J gave up 5 bases, with 7 bases separating them. This CDR3 spans 12 amino acids. Per germline, CDR1 MGHDK and CDR2 SYGVNS. CDR3 loop: CASSERGNEQYF. The CDR3 bases are TGTGCCAGCAGTGAACGGGGGAACGAGCAGTACTTC.

The chain has TRBV18 and TRBJ1-3; TRBD1 might be the D (5 bases). The V and J ends lost 0 bases and 2 bases respectively, with 11 bases between them. Germline loops: CDR1 KGHSH, CDR2 LQKENI. The CDR3 contains 16 residues. CDR3 protein: CASSPPGGRAGNTIYF. The CDR3, as DNA: TGTGCCAGCTCACCACCTGGGGGGAGAGCTGGAAACACCATATATTTT.

The chain joins TRBV28 to TRBJ2-1, with D possibly being TRBD2 (6 bases). V lost 5 bases and J lost 5, with 22 bases in between. The CDR3 runs 17 residues. Germline-derived CDR1 and CDR2 are MDHEN and SYDVKM. The CDR3 loop is CASSPPGPRRRDNEQFF. The CDR3 DNA sequence: TGTGCCAGCAGTCCCCCCGGACCAAGAAGGAGGGACAATGAGCAGTTCTTC.

The chain links TRBV7-3 to TRBJ2-2; D is unclear. The V end was cut by 5 bases, the J end by 6 bases, with 7 bases between. Looked up from germline, CDR1 is SGHTA and CDR2 is FQGTGA. The CDR3 has 12 amino acids. CDR3 sequence reads: CASSRVAGELFF. Here the CDR3 DNA reads TGTGCCAGCAGCAGGGTGGCCGGGGAGCTGTTTTTT.

This clone has just one count. This sequence joins TRBV28 and TRBJ1-1; 7 positions match TRBD1. V lost 4 bases and J lost 4; bases outside the gene matches: 6. The germline V gene encodes CDR1 MDHEN and CDR2 SYDVKM. This CDR3 spans 14 amino acids. CDR3 sequence reads: CASSSGQYGTEAFF. The CDR3, as DNA: TGTGCCAGCAGTTCGGGACAGTACGGCACTGAAGCTTTCTTT.

The chain has TRBV7-2 and TRBJ2-7; unclear D gene. CDR3 length: 15 residues. Germline CDR1 SGHTA, CDR2 FQGNSA. Trimming pared 5 bases from V and 1 base from J, leaving 15 bases between. CDR3 amino acids: CASSLHHPGSYEQYF. The CDR3 DNA reads TGTGCCAGCAGCCTCCACCACCCAGGATCCTACGAGCAGTACTTC.

The chain links TRBV5-1 to TRBJ2-1; 7 bases map to TRBD2. Germline-derived CDR1 and CDR2 are SGHRS and YFSETQ. The CDR3 runs to 17 residues. Losses at the gene ends were 4 bases for V and 8 bases for J; bases not matched to a gene: 18. CDR3 nucleotide sequence: TGCGCCAGCAGCGCGCACCTCTTGCAGGGAGGGGTTGATGAGCAGTTCTTC. Translated: CASSAHLLQGGVDEQFF.

This chain uses TRBV10-2 with TRBJ2-1, with 9 bases matching TRBD2. CDR3 length: 14 amino acids. With 6 bases clipped from V and 7 bases from J, the junction kept 7 bases outside the gene matches. The germline V gene has CDR1 WSHSY and CDR2 SAAADI. The CDR3 region has the DNA TGCGCCAGCAGGATTAGCGGGAGTGGAAATGAGCAGTTCTTC. Translating gives CASRISGSGNEQFF.

Worth noting for this clone: Germline is not matched at one junction end, which may reflect a read error. The rearrangement links TRBV7-9 to TRBJ1-1; 9 nucleotides line up with TRBD1. CDR1 is SEHNR and CDR2 is FQNEAQ in the germline V gene (reference sequence). The CDR3 extends over 13 amino acids. DNA for the CDR3: TGTGCCAGCAGCGGACAGGGGAACGCTGAAGCTTTCTTT. The encoded protein is CASSGQGNAEAFF.